This T cell receptor (beta chain) came from a study of blood T cell repertoires in COVID-19. Study overall: The samples span acute and convalescent COVID-19 from the United States, Italy and Spain. T cells, B-cell-depleted T cells, or PBMCs provided the cDNA or gDNA that served as material.

CDR3 length: 13 residues. From germline, CDR1 is SEHNR and CDR2 FQNEAQ (reference sequence). The ends were cut back, 5 bases at V and 0 bases at J, with 7 bases in the middle. Per the authors' pipeline: Amplification of reference gene primers was used by the study to estimate nucleated cell counts. The assay was immunoSEQ multiplex PCR, and TCRdb's table has in-frame clones only and misses some. V and J calls and clone size are given by that table; D and trimming were obtained from the DNA. The data show about 120,000 clones, 87% seen once. The sequence came from a human donor in a cohort sampled during active COVID-19. Material for sequencing was peripheral blood. The chain recombines TRBV7-9 with TRBJ1-1, with a tentative D call TRBD1 (5 bases). The CDR3 nucleotides are TGTGCCAGCAGCCTGACAGTGAACACTGAAGCTTTCTTT. Translating it yields CASSLTVNTEAFF.